The clone carrying this T cell receptor beta chain has only a few counts. The data were obtained in a study of T cells after yellow fever vaccination. Study details: CD3, CD45RA, CCR7 and CD95 staining defined sorted EM, EMRA, CM and Tscm cells. Those fractions that held only low numbers of cells were prepared using the SMART-Seq v4 Ultra Low Input RNA kit.

CDR1 and CDR2 (germline): DFQATT, SNEGSKA (reference sequence). V was clipped by 3 bases and J by 4 bases, with 16 bases between them. The CDR3 loop spans 15 amino acids. TCR cDNA, made by 5'RACE template switching, carried an added universal primer site and UMIs. TCRdb fed the 5' RACE reads into MiXCR, producing one record per CDR3 protein. The sample has tens of thousands of distinct CDR3 sequences, 5.7% seen once; the top ten hold roughly 30%. Study-wide results and caveats: The booster response re-showed most primary clones: roughly 97% CD4, around 87% CD8.

The receptor was isolated from a man between 18 and 35 years old who received the YFV17D yellow fever vaccine. The chain links TRBV20-1 to TRBJ1-5; D gene uncertain. The sample here was PBMCs, either bulk or a sorted T-cell subset (CD4+, CD8+, memory, or dextramer-sorted; not recorded which), taken on the day of the yellow fever booster vaccination. In DNA form, the CDR3 reads TGCAGTGCTAGGGAAACTTTGCGGGGTAATCAGCCCCAGCATTTT. As protein: CSARETLRGNQPQHF.